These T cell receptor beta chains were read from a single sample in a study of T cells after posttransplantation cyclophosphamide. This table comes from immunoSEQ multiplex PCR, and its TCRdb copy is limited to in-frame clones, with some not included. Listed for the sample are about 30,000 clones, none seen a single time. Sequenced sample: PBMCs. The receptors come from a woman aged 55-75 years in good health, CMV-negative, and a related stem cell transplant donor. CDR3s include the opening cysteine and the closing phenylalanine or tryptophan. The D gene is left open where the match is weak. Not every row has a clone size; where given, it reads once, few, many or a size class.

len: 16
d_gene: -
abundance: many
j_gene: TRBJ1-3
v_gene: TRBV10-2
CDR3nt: TGCGCCAGCAGTGAGTCCCCCGACATGCATGGAAACACCATATATTTT
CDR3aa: CASSESPDMHGNTIYF

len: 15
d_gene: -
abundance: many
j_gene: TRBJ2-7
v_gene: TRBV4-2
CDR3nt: TGTGCCAGCAGCCAAGATAGCGCCAGCTCCTACGAGCAGTACTTC
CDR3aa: CASSQDSASSYEQYF

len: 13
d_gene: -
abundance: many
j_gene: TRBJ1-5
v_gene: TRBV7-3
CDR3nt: TGTGCCAGCAGCCAGGACAGCCATCAGCCCCAGCATTTT
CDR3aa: CASSQDSHQPQHF

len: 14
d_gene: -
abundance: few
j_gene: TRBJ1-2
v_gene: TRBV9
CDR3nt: TGTGCCAGCAGCCGTACTTCGTCGGGCTATGGCTACACCTTC
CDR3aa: CASSRTSSGYGYTF

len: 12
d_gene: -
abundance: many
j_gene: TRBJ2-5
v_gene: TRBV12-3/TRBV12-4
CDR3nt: TGTGCCAGCAGTCCCCAGTGGGAGACCCAGTACTTC
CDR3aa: CASSPQWETQYF

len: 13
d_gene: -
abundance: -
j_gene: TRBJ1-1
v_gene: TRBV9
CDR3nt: TGTGCCAGCAGCGCACAGGTGAACACTGAAGCTTTCTTT
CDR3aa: CASSAQVNTEAFF

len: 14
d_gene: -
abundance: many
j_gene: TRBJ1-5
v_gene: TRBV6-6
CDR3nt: TGTGCCAGCAGCCGGCTAGACGGCAATCAGCCCCAGCATTTT
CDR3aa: CASSRLDGNQPQHF

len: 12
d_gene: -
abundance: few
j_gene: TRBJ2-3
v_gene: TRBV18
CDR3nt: TGTGCCAGCTCACCAAGGGCAGATACGCAGTATTTT
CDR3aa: CASSPRADTQYF

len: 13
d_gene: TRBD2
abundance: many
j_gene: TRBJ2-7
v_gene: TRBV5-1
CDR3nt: TGCGCCAGCAGCTCGACTAGCGACCCTTCCATGTACTTC
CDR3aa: CASSSTSDPSMYF

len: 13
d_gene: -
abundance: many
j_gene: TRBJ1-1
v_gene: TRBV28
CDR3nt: TGTGCCAGCACGAGACAGGTGAACACTGAAGCTTTCTTT
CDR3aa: CASTRQVNTEAFF

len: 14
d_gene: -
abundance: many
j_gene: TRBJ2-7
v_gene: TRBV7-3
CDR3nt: TGTGCCAGCAGCTTAATGACGAGGGGAGGCGAGCAGTACTTC
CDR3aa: CASSLMTRGGEQYF

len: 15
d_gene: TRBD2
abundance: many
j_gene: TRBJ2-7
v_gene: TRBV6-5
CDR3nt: TGTGCCAGCAACCAAGGGAGGCTAGCGGGCGCCGAGCAGTACTTC
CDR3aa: CASNQGRLAGAEQYF

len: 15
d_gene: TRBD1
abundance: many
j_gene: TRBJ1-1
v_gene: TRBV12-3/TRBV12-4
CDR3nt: TGTGCCAGCAGTGATATAGGACAGGGGAGTACTGAAGCTTTCTTT
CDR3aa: CASSDIGQGSTEAFF

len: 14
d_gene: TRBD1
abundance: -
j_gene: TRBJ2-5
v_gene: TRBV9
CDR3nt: TGTGCCAGCAGCGTAGGGGGGACAGAAGAGACCCAGTACTTC
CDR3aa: CASSVGGTEETQYF

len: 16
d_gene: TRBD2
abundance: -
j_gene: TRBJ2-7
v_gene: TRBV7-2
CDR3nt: TGTGCCAGTCACCCCCCGGGACTATCAGTCTCCTACGAGCAGTACTTC
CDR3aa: CASHPPGLSVSYEQYF

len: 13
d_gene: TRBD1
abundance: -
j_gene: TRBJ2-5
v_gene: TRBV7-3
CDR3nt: TGTGCCAGCAGCTTAGGACAGGGGCCGACCCAGTACTTC
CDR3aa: CASSLGQGPTQYF

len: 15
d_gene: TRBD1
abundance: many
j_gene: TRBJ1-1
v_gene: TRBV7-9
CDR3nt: TGTGCCAGCAGCCGAGCCGGGACAGGGGCGTCTGAAGCTTTCTTT
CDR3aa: CASSRAGTGASEAFF

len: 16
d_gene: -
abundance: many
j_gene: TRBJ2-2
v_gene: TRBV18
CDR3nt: TGTGCCAGCTCACCAGTGGAAGGGGTGAACACCGGGGAGCTGTTTTTT
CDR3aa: CASSPVEGVNTGELFF

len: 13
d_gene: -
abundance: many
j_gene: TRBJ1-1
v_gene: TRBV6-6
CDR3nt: TGTGCCAGCAGTTACGAAGGCAGGACTGAAGCTTTCTTT
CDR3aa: CASSYEGRTEAFF

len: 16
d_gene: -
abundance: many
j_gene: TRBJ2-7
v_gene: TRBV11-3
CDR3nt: TGTGCAAGTTTTTACCACCGGGACACGACGAGAAACGAGCAGTACTTC
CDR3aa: CASFYHRDTTRNEQYF

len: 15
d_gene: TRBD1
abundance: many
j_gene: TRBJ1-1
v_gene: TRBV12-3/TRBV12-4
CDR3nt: TGTGCCAGCAGTTCCAGGCAGGGGGAGAACACTGAAGCTTTCTTT
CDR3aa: CASSSRQGENTEAFF

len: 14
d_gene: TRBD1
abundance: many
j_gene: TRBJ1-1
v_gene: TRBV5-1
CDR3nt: TGCGCCAGCAGCTTTGGGACAGGGAAGACTGAAGCTTTCTTT
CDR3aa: CASSFGTGKTEAFF

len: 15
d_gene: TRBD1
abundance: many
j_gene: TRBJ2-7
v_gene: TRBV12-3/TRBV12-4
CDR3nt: TGTGCCAGCAGTCCAAGCAGGGGGCAACCCTACGAGCAGTACTTC
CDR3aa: CASSPSRGQPYEQYF

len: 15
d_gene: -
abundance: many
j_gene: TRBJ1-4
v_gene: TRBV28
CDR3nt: TGTGCCAGCACCCCCCTGAGGCCAACTAATGAAAAACTGTTTTTT
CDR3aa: CASTPLRPTNEKLFF

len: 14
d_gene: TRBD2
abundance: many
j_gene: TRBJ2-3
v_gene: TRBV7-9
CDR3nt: TGTGCCAGCGGCGGTAGCGGGGAACTAGATACGCAGTATTTT
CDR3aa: CASGGSGELDTQYF

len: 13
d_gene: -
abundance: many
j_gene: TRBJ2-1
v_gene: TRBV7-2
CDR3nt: TGTGCCAGCAGCTTAGCATACGGCAATGAGCAGTTCTTC
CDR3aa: CASSLAYGNEQFF

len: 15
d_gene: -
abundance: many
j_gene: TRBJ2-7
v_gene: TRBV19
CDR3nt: TGTGCCAGTAGTAACCAGGGAAAGCGGGTTTACGAGCAGTACTTC
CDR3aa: CASSNQGKRVYEQYF

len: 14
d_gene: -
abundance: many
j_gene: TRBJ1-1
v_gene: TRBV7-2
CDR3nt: TGTGCCAGCAGCTTAGACACGAGGAACACTGAAGCTTTCTTT
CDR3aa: CASSLDTRNTEAFF

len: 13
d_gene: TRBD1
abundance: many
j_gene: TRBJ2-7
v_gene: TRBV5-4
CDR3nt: TGTGCCACCCGGGAGGACAGGGGAAACGAGCAGTACTTC
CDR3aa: CATREDRGNEQYF

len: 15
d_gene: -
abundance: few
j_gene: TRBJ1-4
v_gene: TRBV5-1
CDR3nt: TGCGCCAGCAGCCGCGGGGGCTCATCTAATGAAAAACTGTTTTTT
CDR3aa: CASSRGGSSNEKLFF

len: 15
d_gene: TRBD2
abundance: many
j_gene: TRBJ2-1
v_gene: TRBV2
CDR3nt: TGTGCCAGCAGCCCCAGCGGGAGGGCCGGTAATGAGCAGTTCTTC
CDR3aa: CASSPSGRAGNEQFF

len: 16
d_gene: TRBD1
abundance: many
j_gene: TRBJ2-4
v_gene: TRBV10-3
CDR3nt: TGTGCCATCAGCGAAGGACAGGGTGGGGCCAAAAACATTCAGTACTTC
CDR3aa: CAISEGQGGAKNIQYF

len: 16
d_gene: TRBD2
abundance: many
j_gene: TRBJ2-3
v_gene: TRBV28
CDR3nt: TGTGCCAGCAGCCCGGGGGGAGCGGCAAGCACAGATACGCAGTATTTT
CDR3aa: CASSPGGAASTDTQYF